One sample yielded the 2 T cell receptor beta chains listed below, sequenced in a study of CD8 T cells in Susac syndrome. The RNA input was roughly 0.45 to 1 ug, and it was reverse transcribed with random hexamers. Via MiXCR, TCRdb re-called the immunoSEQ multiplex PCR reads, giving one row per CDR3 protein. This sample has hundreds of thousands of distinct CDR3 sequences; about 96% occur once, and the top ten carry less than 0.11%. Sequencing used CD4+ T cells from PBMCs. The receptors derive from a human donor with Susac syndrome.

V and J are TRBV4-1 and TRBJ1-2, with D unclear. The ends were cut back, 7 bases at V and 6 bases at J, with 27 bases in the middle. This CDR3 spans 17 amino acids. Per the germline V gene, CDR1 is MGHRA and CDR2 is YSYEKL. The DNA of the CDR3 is TGCGCCAGCACCGCAATACTACGGAGCCGTAGTGAGGATGGCTACACCTTC. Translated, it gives CASTAILRSRSEDGYTF.

The CDR3 DNA is TGTGCCAGCAGCCCCGTGCAGGGGCAGGGGAATGAAAAACTGTTTTTT. Translation gives CASSPVQGQGNEKLFF. The V gene is TRBV3-1, the J gene TRBJ1-4; possible D gene TRBD1, 6 bases. The CDR3 consists of 16 residues. Between the trimmed V and J ends, which lost 4 bases and 5 bases, there was a span of 17 bases. Germline CDR1 and CDR2: LGHDT and YNNKEL (reference sequence).